This TCR beta chain was identified in a study of identical twins listed by TCRdb under 2016. For the study in its entirety: To test whether fetal clonotypes persist, the study used deep sequencing on TCR alpha and beta repertoires from monozygotic twins, unrelated adults of various ages, and cord blood. To rule out contamination, replicate twin experiments were performed at different times with different library preparation protocols.

The CDR3 covers 13 residues, taking in both the cysteine and the phenylalanine. The read is trimmed to its CDR3 DNA, 39 bases read in frame from base 1. Deletion took 2 bases off V and 0 bases off J, with a span of 5 bases between the germline ends. Via the germline V gene, CDR1 is SGHRS and CDR2 YFSETQ. On this clonotype: Its recognized antigen is unknown. Base qualities are not at hand, and no much larger clone is one base apart.

Study-wide findings and limitations: In beta out-of-frame sequences, excess twin sharing was weaker, because having fewer shared sequences lowered the signal-to-noise ratio. Because the same donors could not be followed over many years, conclusions were based on cross-sectional statistical analysis. In monozygotic twins, out-of-frame TCR alpha sharing was systematically underestimated by recombination models, although the models agreed with sharing between unrelated individuals. Compared with coincidental sharing between unrelated individuals, out-of-frame TCR alpha sequences shared between twins had an excess of sequences with low generation probability. Fewer insertions were carried by abundant cord blood beta clonotypes, a similar but weaker trend appeared in young adult naive repertoires, and no such trend appeared in memory repertoires. Invariant T cells such as MAIT and iNKT could partly confound zero-insertion analyses, although diverse VJ usage argued against such confounding for most clonotypes.

Every donor was a healthy Caucasian. Three unrelated non-twin adults were also sequenced: a male aged 18 to 30, a male aged 50 to 60 and a female aged 50 to 60. Using Miltenyi CD45RO+ enrichment and human naive T-cell isolation kits, memory (CD45RO+) and naive T cells were isolated from PBMC. Library construction relied on 5' RACE. Sequenced on an Illumina HiSeq 2000. Template switching introduced a universal primer binding site; the final cDNA contained a unique molecular identifier, enabling accurate counting of TCR cDNA molecules. Specific primers in the conserved constant-segment region were used to synthesize first-strand cDNA for the TCR alpha and beta chains. To control for contamination, every cDNA library was double barcoded, receiving both a SMART-Mk sample barcode and Illumina barcodes. Two successive PCR steps introduced TruSeq adapter sequences along with Illumina sample barcodes. The Illumina HiSeq platform was used with custom primers to sequence TCR alpha and beta cDNA libraries. On the authors' methods: MiGEC processed the raw reads to extract unique molecular identifiers, while MiXCR was used to determine the CDR3 positions. For each individual, recombination models were inferred using an EM algorithm with the repgenHMM and IGoR tools. Shared clonotypes were analyzed with the tcR package in R, and sharing was normalized by the product of cloneset sizes. To study raw recombination without the effects of thymic and clonal selection, out-of-frame nonproductive sequences were analyzed. TCRdb reworked the public reads: Q25 trimming with fastp, MiXCR clone assembly, productive beta chains retained. Entries are consolidated by CDR3 protein sequence, retaining the most common genes and DNA. TCRdb's processing, not the authors' own work, is the source of the V and J calls. This sample gives roughly 350,000 distinct CDR3 sequences in total; approximately 8.7% of them show up just once. The ten largest clones capture 8.5% to 10% of the sample.

The chain is assembled from TRBV5-1 and TRBJ2-5; the D gene identity is not certain. The source of this sequence is a woman between 50 and 59 years old in good health. The specimen was naive T cells sorted from blood. The meaning of the sample's cell subset or site label: cells isolated with a human naive T-cell isolation kit. The CDR3 sequence is CASSLLNQETQYF. The sequenced DNA: TGCGCCAGCAGCTTACTCAACCAAGAGACCCAGTACTTC.